This TCR beta chain was retrieved from a study of tumor-infiltrating lymphocytes in localized non-small cell lung cancer. About the study: Tumor tissue and non-adjacent uninvolved lung came from each patient.

This clone was seen once. Its target is unknown. The method was immunoSEQ multiplex PCR; TCRdb's version includes in-frame clones alone and lacks a portion of them. The table includes around 17,000 clones, over 35% detected once. Germline V gene data show CDR1 as SNHLY and CDR2 as FYNNEI. Trimming removed 4 bases at V and 7 bases at J, with 11 bases between. The length of the CDR3 is 13 residues. Notes on the study in general: Immunotypes IM1 and IM2 had similar TCR-derived T-cell fractions.

The TCR sequence derives from a human donor with non-small cell lung cancer. Material for sequencing was lung tumor tissue. The rearrangement links TRBV2 to TRBJ2-1; D might be TRBD1 (6 bases). This CDR3 reads CASSGGLVNEQFF. The CDR3, as DNA: TGTGCCAGCAGTGGGGGGCTAGTTAATGAGCAGTTCTTC.